These 18 T cell receptor beta chains were sequenced from one sample in a study of neurological immune-mediated disorders. Each CDR3 protein gets one entry after TCRdb re-called the 5' RACE reads with MiXCR. The sample holds about 46,000 distinct CDR3 sequences, about 2% seen once. The sample was PBMCs. Receptors originate from a middle-aged woman with multiple sclerosis.

The chain uses TRBV5-6 and TRBJ1-3; TRBD1 agrees at 7 bases. The V gene's germline CDR1 is SGHDT and CDR2 YYEEEE. The CDR3 is 14 amino acids. The V and J ends lost 5 bases and 3 bases, in that order; junction bases with no gene match: 5. CDR3 bases: TGTGCCAGCAGTCCTGGACAGGATGGAAACACCATATATTTT. As protein: CASSPGQDGNTIYF. Filled out from reference TRBV5-6 and TRBJ1-3, the complete variable domain reads DAGVTQSPTHLIKTRGQQVTLRCSPKSGHDTVSWYQQALGQGPQFIFQYYEEEERQRGNFPDRFSGHQFPNYSSELNVNALLLGDSALYLCASSPGQDGNTIYFGEGSWLTVV.

Ten or more counts support this clonotype. The chain combines TRBV20-1 with TRBJ2-2; maybe TRBD2 (5 bases). Germline V CDR1 and CDR2: DFQATT, SNEGSKA (reference sequence). The CDR3 length is 16 residues. Trimming cost V 0 bases and J 0 bases, with 11 bases left between them. The CDR3 sequence is CSAREPRGSNTGELFF. CDR3 coding DNA: TGCAGTGCTAGAGAGCCCCGGGGTTCGAACACCGGGGAGCTGTTTTTT.

This clonotype has a count of ten or more. V is TRBV5-1 and J is TRBJ1-1; possible D gene TRBD1, 6 bases. Trimming left V 2 bases short and J 3 bases short, with 11 bases between. Per germline, CDR1 SGHRS and CDR2 YFSETQ. This CDR3 has 14 amino acids. The CDR3 reads CASSLGGGDTEAFF. Here the CDR3 DNA reads TGCGCCAGCAGCTTAGGGGGAGGAGACACTGAAGCTTTCTTT.

This clonotype occurred many times. CDR3 bases: TGCGCCAGCAGCCAATTAACAGGGGGCAATCAGCCCCAGCATTTT. This gives the protein CASSQLTGGNQPQHF. This chain connects TRBV4-1 to TRBJ1-5; 7 bases fit TRBD1. CDR3 size: 15 residues. From germline, CDR1 is MGHRA and CDR2 YSYEKL. The V segment lost 2 bases and the J segment 2 bases; nucleotides outside the gene matches: 3.

This chain links TRBV25-1 with TRBJ2-3; D is perhaps TRBD1 or TRBD2 (5 bases each). The germline V gene encodes CDR1 MGHDK and CDR2 SYGVNS. The V end was cut by 1 base, the J end by 2 bases, with 13 bases between. CDR3 length: 16 amino acids. The CDR3 coding sequence is TGTGCCAGCAGTGAATTGGGGGAAGGAGACACAGATACGCAGTATTTT. This sequence encodes CASSELGEGDTDTQYF.

This clonotype came up many times. J is TRBJ2-5 and V is TRBV5-1; D is unclear. Trimming took 0 bases from V and 1 from J, leaving 7 bases between them. The CDR3 is 14 residues long. Germline assignment: CDR1 SGHRS and CDR2 YFSETQ. The chain's CDR3 is CASSLARTQETQYF. In DNA, the CDR3 is TGCGCCAGCAGCTTGGCTCGGACCCAAGAGACCCAGTACTTC.

This clonotype appeared many times. The rearrangement joins TRBV2 to TRBJ2-7; D gene uncertain. V lost 2 bases and J lost 4, with 6 bases in between. CDR3 length: 12 residues. Per germline, CDR1 SNHLY and CDR2 FYNNEI. In DNA, the CDR3 is TGTGCCAGCAGTGAAATAGAATACGAGCAGTACTTC. It specifies CASSEIEYEQYF.

This clonotype occurred many times. This chain uses TRBV18 with TRBJ1-2, with 7 bases that match TRBD1. This CDR3 has 12 residues. After removal of 3 bases from V and 6 bases from J, the junction contained 1 base not matched to a gene. CDR1 KGHSH and CDR2 LQKENI come from the germline V gene. The CDR3 loop is CASSPGTDGYTF. CDR3 nucleotide sequence: TGTGCCAGCTCACCGGGGACAGATGGCTACACCTTC. The full variable domain, with the rest looked up from reference TRBV18 and TRBJ1-2, is NAGVMQNPRHLVRRRGQEARLRCSPMKGHSHVYWYRQLPEEGLKFMVYLQKENIIDESGMPKERFSAEFPKEGPSILRIQQVVRGDSAAYFCASSPGTDGYTFGSGTRLTVV.

This clonotype was seen at least ten times. DNA for the CDR3: TGTGCCAGCAGCCAAGAGGGACAGGGAGCTTTCTTT. Protein sequence: CASSQEGQGAFF. The rearrangement uses TRBV3-1 and TRBJ1-1, with 9 bases aligning to TRBD1. Germline assignment: CDR1 LGHDT and CDR2 YNNKEL (reference sequence). The CDR3 covers 12 residues. V shed 0 bases and J 10 bases; nucleotides not matched to a gene: 0. Using reference TRBV3-1 and TRBJ1-1 for the parts outside the CDR3, the full variable domain is DTAVSQTPKYLVTQMGNDKSIKCEQNLGHDTMYWYKQDSKKFLKIMFSYNNKELIINETVPNRFSPKSPDKAHLNLHINSLELGDSAVYFCASSQEGQGAFFGQGTRLTVV.

Many counts were recorded for this clonotype. V and J are TRBV20-1 and TRBJ1-5; D is uncertain. Trimming took 3 bases from V and 6 from J, leaving 12 bases between them. The CDR3 is made up of 13 amino acids. Germline loops: CDR1 DFQATT, CDR2 SNEGSKA (reference sequence). The CDR3 DNA sequence: TGCAGTGCTAGCCGAGTTATGGGTCAGCCCCAGCATTTT. Protein sequence: CSASRVMGQPQHF.

This clonotype was seen at least ten times. The rearrangement uses TRBV20-1 and TRBJ2-1; 12 bases are a match to TRBD1. Germline V gene lookup returns CDR1 DFQATT and CDR2 SNEGSKA (reference sequence). V was pared by 0 bases and J by 4 bases, with 7 bases of the junction left unmatched. There are 17 residues in the CDR3. Here the CDR3 DNA reads TGCAGTGCTAGAGACCTGGGACAGGGGGCCGGGTACAATGAGCAGTTCTTC. Translated: CSARDLGQGAGYNEQFF.

This clonotype was recorded at least ten times. The genes are TRBV5-1 and TRBJ2-1; a possible D gene is TRBD2 (6 bases). Germline V CDR1 and CDR2: SGHRS, YFSETQ. V lost 6 bases and J lost 10, with 23 bases in between. The CDR3 has 15 amino acids. CDR3 residues: CASTLAAGTFAEQFF. As DNA, the CDR3 is TGCGCCAGCACCCTCGCGGCGGGGACCTTCGCCGAGCAGTTCTTC.

This clonotype showed up many times. For the CDR3, the DNA is TGCAGTGGGGGACTAGCGGGGACCCAAGAGACCCAGTACTTC. Its protein is CSGGLAGTQETQYF. J is TRBJ2-5 and V is TRBV20-1, with 13 bases that match TRBD2. V was clipped by 7 bases and J by 1 base; unmatched bases: 3. CDR3 size: 14 residues. CDR1 is DFQATT, CDR2 SNEGSKA, per germline (reference sequence).

This clonotype was observed a handful of times. The chain combines TRBV5-1 with TRBJ2-7; 10 bases are a match to TRBD1. The V and J ends lost 0 bases and 9 bases, in that order; junction bases with no gene match: 6. CDR1 SGHRS and CDR2 YFSETQ come from the germline V gene. The CDR3 spans 14 residues. CDR3 nucleotide sequence: TGCGCCAGCAGCTTGGGACAGGGGGCCAAAGCGCAGTACTTC. Protein: CASSLGQGAKAQYF. The whole variable domain, remainder taken from reference TRBV5-1 and TRBJ2-7, is KAGVTQTPRYLIKTRGQQVTLSCSPISGHRSVSWYQQTPGQGLQFLFEYFSETQRNKGNFPGRFSGRQFSNSRSEMNVSTLELGDSALYLCASSLGQGAKAQYFGPGTRLTVT.

This clonotype appeared many times. The CDR3 protein is CASSLALGGTEAFF. The CDR3, as DNA: TGTGCCAGCAGCTTAGCATTGGGAGGGACTGAAGCTTTCTTT. This chain uses TRBV7-8 with TRBJ1-1; no clear D. V was shortened by 0 bases and J by 5 bases, with 10 bases between the two germline ends. Per germline, CDR1 SGHVS and CDR2 FQNEAQ. CDR3 size: 14 residues.

This clonotype occurred many times. The gene calls are TRBV10-3 and TRBJ1-4, with TRBD1 as a possible D gene (6 bases). V lost 3 bases and J 4 bases, leaving 12 bases between the germline ends. Germline CDR1 and CDR2: ENHRY and SYGVKD. The CDR3 has 15 residues. The CDR3 here is CAISEKGQSNEKLFF. In DNA, the CDR3 is TGTGCCATCAGTGAAAAAGGACAGAGTAATGAAAAACTGTTTTTT.

At least ten counts were recorded for this clonotype. V and J are TRBV20-1 and TRBJ1-4; TRBD1 matches 9 bases. The ends lost 0 bases at V and 5 bases at J; junction bases unmatched: 7. The germline V gene has CDR1 DFQATT and CDR2 SNEGSKA (reference sequence). The CDR3 totals 16 residues. The CDR3 sequence is CSARDLQGAANEKLFF. CDR3 coding DNA: TGCAGTGCTAGAGATCTACAGGGGGCTGCAAATGAAAAACTGTTTTTT.

This clonotype was counted at least ten times. The rearrangement uses TRBV20-1 and TRBJ2-1, with TRBD2 matching 7 bases. The V gene's germline CDR1 is DFQATT and CDR2 SNEGSKA (reference sequence). The CDR3 sequence is 17 residues long. CDR3 loop: CSPSGQQAWGGDNEQFF. CDR3 in DNA: TGCAGCCCCTCCGGTCAACAGGCTTGGGGAGGGGACAATGAGCAGTTCTTC.